This TCR beta chain was captured by sequencing in a study of T-cell reconstitution after alpha-beta-depleted transplantation in children. This clonotype was seen a handful of times. TCRbeta library construction was performed incorporating unique molecular identifiers. TCRdb called the PCR reads again in MiXCR, with one record for every CDR3 protein. The table shows 200,000 or so distinct CDR3 sequences, with about 7% occurring only once. V lost 5 bases and J lost 5, with 12 bases in between. Germline CDR1 reads SEHNR; CDR2 reads FQNEAQ (reference sequence). This CDR3 comprises 13 residues. V is TRBV7-9 and J is TRBJ2-5, with a possible D match to TRBD2 (7 bases). This material consisted of PBMCs, taken before TCRalphabeta/CD19-depleted stem cell transplant. The receptor comes from a boy younger than 10 with acute lymphoblastic leukemia, due to receive a stem cell transplant. The CDR3 nucleotides read TGTGCCAGCAGCCGGTGGGGGGGCGAGACCCAGTACTTC. Translating it yields CASSRWGGETQYF. The variable domain in full, completed from reference TRBV7-9 and TRBJ2-5, reads DTGVSQNPRHKITKRGQNVTFRCDPISEHNRLYWYRQTLGQGPEFLTYFQNEAQLEKSRLLSDRFSAERPKGSFSTLEIQRTEQGDSAMYLCASSRWGGETQYFGPGTRLLVL.